This TCR beta chain originates from a study of blood T cell repertoires in COVID-19. Across the study: Samples taken during acute and convalescent COVID-19 were collected in the United States, Italy and Spain. T cells, B-cell-depleted T cells, or PBMCs provided the cDNA or gDNA that served as material.

CDR1 and CDR2 (germline): LNHDA, SQIVND (reference sequence). The CDR3 loop spans 15 amino acids. V lost 5 bases to trimming and J lost 6 bases; unmatched junction nucleotides: 10. In the original workflow: Amplification with reference gene primers provided the estimates of nucleated cell counts. Clones were read by immunoSEQ multiplex PCR, and TCRdb kept only the in-frame ones, dropping some. V and J calls and clone size are those listed in that table; D and trimming were worked out from the DNA. Of 100,000 to 120,000 clones listed, roughly 85% were seen once; the top ten hold 4% to 5%. The V and J genes are TRBV19 and TRBJ2-1; 7 bases align to TRBD2. This sequence originates from a man in his forties or fifties with acute or convalescent COVID-19. The sequencing input was peripheral blood. CDR3 bases: TGTGCCAGTAGTGCCCGACTAGCCTTGGGCAATGAGCAGTTCTTC. This encodes CASSARLALGNEQFF.